These 32 T cell receptor beta chains share one sample of origin, sequenced in a study of cytomegalovirus exposure and HLA in healthy donors. Both 60 Vbeta primers and 13 Jbeta primers went into the PCR. Profiled with immunoSEQ multiplex PCR; TCRdb holds only in-frame clones, not every one. The table records under 150,000 clones, roughly 79% of them present only once. The sequencing input was PBMCs. The origin of the receptors is a boy between 2 and 10 years old in good health and CMV-seronegative.

The chain is built from TRBV9 and TRBJ2-4; 7 bases match TRBD1. The CDR3 consists of 15 residues. Germline values: CDR1 SGDLS, CDR2 YYNGEE. With 4 bases clipped from V and 6 bases from J, the junction kept 10 bases outside the gene matches. The CDR3 nucleotides read TGTGCCAGCAGCTATACAGGGGCCCCCGGAAACATTCAGTACTTC. This gives the protein CASSYTGAPGNIQYF.

The J gene is TRBJ2-7, the V gene TRBV4-2; 10 nucleotides match TRBD2. This CDR3 has 16 amino acids. The trim removed 0 bases at V and 4 bases at J, leaving 6 bases unmatched. Germline-derived CDR1 and CDR2 are LGHNA and YNFKEQ. CDR3 residues: CASSQDQGSGGYEQYF. The CDR3 coding sequence is TGTGCCAGCAGCCAAGATCAGGGTAGCGGGGGGTACGAGCAGTACTTC.

The V call is TRBV19, the J call TRBJ1-2, with 7 bases lining up with TRBD1. The V gene end was trimmed by 6 bases and the J gene end by 4 bases; junction bases not matched to a gene: 5. The CDR3 is made up of 13 amino acids. Per the germline V gene, CDR1 is LNHDA and CDR2 is SQIVND (reference sequence). The CDR3 DNA follows: TGTGCCAGTAGCGACAGGGTGGTCTATGGCTACACCTTC. Protein sequence: CASSDRVVYGYTF.

The chain uses TRBV7-2 and TRBJ2-3, with a weak D call TRBD2 (5 bases). The CDR3 contains 13 residues. Deletions cut 5 bases from V and 8 bases from J, with 14 bases between. Germline V gene lookup returns CDR1 SGHTA and CDR2 FQGNSA. The CDR3: CASSPRGGGTQYF. In DNA, the CDR3 is TGTGCCAGCAGCCCTCGAGGAGGAGGTACGCAGTATTTT.

The V gene is TRBV4-2, the J gene TRBJ1-1; D unclear. Germline V CDR1 and CDR2: LGHNA, YNFKEQ. This CDR3 region has 12 residues. V gave up 4 bases and J gave up 2 bases, with 5 bases separating them. This CDR3 reads CASSPGNTEAFF. The CDR3 coding sequence is TGTGCCAGCAGCCCGGGAAACACTGAAGCTTTCTTT.

This sequence joins TRBV15 and TRBJ2-5; D gene unclear. The CDR3 has 15 residues. Germline lookup yields CDR1 LNHNV and CDR2 YYDKDF (reference sequence). The germline V and J ends were trimmed by 1 base and 0 bases, with 9 bases remaining between them. Written as DNA, the CDR3 is TGTGCCACCAGCAGAGGTTCAGCGTACCAAGAGACCCAGTACTTC. Its translation is CATSRGSAYQETQYF. Complete variable domain (other parts from reference TRBV15 and TRBJ2-5): DAMVIQNPRYQVTQFGKPVTLSCSQTLNHNVMYWYQQKSSQAPKLLFHYYDKDFNNEADTPDNFQSRRPNTSFCFLDIRSPGLGDTAMYLCATSRGSAYQETQYFGPGTRLLVL.

This clone was seen more than once but under ten times. The chain has TRBV2 and TRBJ1-2; 7 bases map to TRBD1. The CDR3 runs 14 residues. V lost 5 bases to trimming and J lost 11 bases; unmatched junction nucleotides: 14. Germline CDR1 and CDR2: SNHLY and FYNNEI. CDR3 amino acids: CASSLSRDSHPYTF. In DNA, the CDR3 is TGTGCCAGCAGTCTTTCACGGGACAGCCACCCGTACACCTTC.

The chain couples TRBV9 to TRBJ1-1; D might be TRBD1 (6 bases). CDR3 length equals 18 residues. V lost 1 base, J lost 0 bases, and 19 bases lay in between. The germline V gene encodes CDR1 SGDLS and CDR2 YYNGEE. The DNA of the CDR3 is TGTGCCAGCAGCGTATACGGGACAACCTCCCCCGTGAACACTGAAGCTTTCTTT. Amino acids: CASSVYGTTSPVNTEAFF.

The chain links TRBV4-1 to TRBJ1-2, with D unclear. This CDR3 region has 15 residues. CDR1 is MGHRA, CDR2 YSYEKL, per germline. The V gene lost 5 bases and the J gene lost 5 bases, with 18 bases spanning the gap. CDR3 DNA: TGCGCCAGCAGCGATGGGAGTTCGACTTTATATGGCTACACCTTC. It codes for CASSDGSSTLYGYTF.

V gene TRBV6-4 combines with J gene TRBJ2-1; D uncertain. V lost 0 bases and J 8 bases, leaving 8 bases between the germline ends. Looked up from germline, CDR1 is MRHNA and CDR2 is SNTAGT. This CDR3 region has 13 residues. CDR3 bases: TGTGCCAGCAGTGACTCAGCGTGGGATGAGCAGTTCTTC. Translated, it gives CASSDSAWDEQFF.

The genes are TRBV6-5 and TRBJ2-5; 12 positions agree with TRBD1. This CDR3 contains 13 residues. After removal of 8 bases from V and 5 bases from J, the junction contained 3 bases not matched to a gene. Per germline, CDR1 MNHEY and CDR2 SVGAGI. In DNA form, the CDR3 reads TGTGCCAGCGGGGGACAGGGGGCCGAGACCCAGTACTTC. Translated: CASGGQGAETQYF.

This clone was seen only a few times. V gene TRBV6-5 combines with J gene TRBJ2-5, with a possible D match to TRBD2 (5 bases). Deletions cut 1 base from V and 5 bases from J, with 8 bases between. From germline, CDR1 is MNHEY and CDR2 SVGAGI. The CDR3 extends over 13 amino acids. CDR3 sequence: CASSYLTGETQYF. The CDR3 region has the DNA TGTGCCAGCAGTTACTTAACGGGGGAGACCCAGTACTTC.

In nucleotides, the CDR3 is TGTGCCAGCAGCTTACCGCTGCGGGACAGGAACACCGGGGAGCTGTTTTTT. Translated: CASSLPLRDRNTGELFF. The chain recombines TRBV7-9 with TRBJ2-2; D is possibly TRBD1 (7 bases). V was shortened by 2 bases and J by 1 base, with 14 bases between the two germline ends. Germline V gives CDR1 SEHNR, CDR2 FQNEAQ (reference sequence). CDR3 length: 17 residues.

The chain uses TRBV7-9 and TRBJ1-1; D uncertain. The V end lost 3 bases, the J end lost 4 bases, and 12 bases lay between the germline ends. The CDR3 loop spans 14 amino acids. Germline V gene data show CDR1 as SEHNR and CDR2 as FQNEAQ (reference sequence). DNA for the CDR3: TGTGCCAGCAGCTTTCGGCAGAGCGGCACTGAAGCTTTCTTT. The encoded protein is CASSFRQSGTEAFF.

Here the CDR3 reads CSVEDLLLQLGTSGTAASYEQYV. In DNA form, the CDR3 reads TGCAGCGTTGAAGATCTGCTTTTGCAATTAGGGACTAGCGGGACTGCTGCCTCCTACGAGCAGTACGTC. The V gene is TRBV29-1, the J gene TRBJ2-7; 13 positions agree with TRBD2. CDR3 length: 23 residues. Germline trimming cut 0 bases from V and 0 bases from J; bases unmatched to any gene: 23. Per germline, CDR1 SQVTM and CDR2 ANQGSEA.

The chain uses TRBV14 and TRBJ2-7; D is undetermined. Trimming left V 0 bases short and J 6 bases short, with 9 bases between. The CDR3 has 13 amino acids. Germline loops: CDR1 SGHDN, CDR2 FVKESK. Here the CDR3 DNA reads TGTGCCAGCAGCCAAGAGAGGTCGGCCGAGCAGTACGTC. This codes for CASSQERSAEQYV.

The gene calls are TRBV27 and TRBJ2-3; 8 bases align to TRBD2. Germline trimming cut 7 bases from V and 2 bases from J; bases unmatched to any gene: 8. Germline V gene sequence: CDR1 MNHEY, CDR2 SMNVEV (reference sequence). This CDR3 is 15 amino acids long. The CDR3 protein is CASTPRGGPTDTQYF. For the CDR3, the DNA is TGTGCCAGCACCCCCCGGGGGGGGCCCACAGATACGCAGTATTTT.

The J gene is TRBJ2-7, the V gene TRBV21-1; the listed D gene, TRBD1, was not tested against the DNA. TRBV21-1 is a pseudogene segment. There are 11 residues in the CDR3. The CDR3 spells CASLRGHEQYV. The CDR3 region has the DNA TGTGCCAGCCTCAGGGGCCACGAGCAGTACGTC.

The genes are TRBV6-1 and TRBJ2-3, with TRBD2 matching over 11 bases. The germline CDR1 and CDR2 sequences are MNHNS and SASEGT. The CDR3 totals 16 residues. V shed 2 bases, J shed 4 bases, and the junction held 5 bases outside the gene matches. The CDR3 protein is CASSELSGRGADTQYF. DNA for the CDR3: TGTGCCAGCAGTGAACTTAGCGGGAGGGGGGCAGATACGCAGTATTTT.

V and J are TRBV28 and TRBJ1-1; no firm D call. CDR3 length: 14 residues. The germline V gene encodes CDR1 MDHEN and CDR2 SYDVKM. V lost 4 bases and J lost 1, with 10 bases in between. CDR3 sequence reads: CASSSPGTNTEAFF. The CDR3 coding sequence is TGTGCCAGCAGTTCACCAGGTACGAACACTGAAGCTTTCTTT.

V and J are TRBV9 and TRBJ2-1; 7 bases are a match to TRBD1. This CDR3 has 17 residues. Trimming at V came to 4 bases and at J to 2 bases, leaving 12 bases not matched to a gene. Germline CDR1 SGDLS, CDR2 YYNGEE. The DNA for the CDR3 is TGTGCCAGCAGCCCACCAGTGGGGACAGACCCCTACAATGAGCAGTTCTTC. Encoded protein: CASSPPVGTDPYNEQFF.

The CDR3 nucleotides are TGTGCCAGCAGAGTCGTGCGTGATAGCTCCTACGAGCAGTACTTC. Its translation is CASRVVRDSSYEQYF. The chain recombines TRBV13 with TRBJ2-7; D gene ambiguous. The germline gives CDR1 PRHDT, CDR2 FYEKMQ (reference sequence). V lost 6 bases, J lost 0 bases, and 15 bases lay in between. The CDR3 extends over 15 amino acids.

This sequence joins TRBV7-8 and TRBJ2-1; a weak D match, TRBD2 (6 bases). The germline V gene encodes CDR1 SGHVS and CDR2 FQNEAQ. CDR3 length equals 16 residues. Trimming stripped 7 bases from V and 6 bases from J, with 22 bases between. In nucleotides, the CDR3 is TGTGCCAGCACTGGGTGGGAGGAAGGAGAGGGCAATGAGCAGTTCTTC. Its protein is CASTGWEEGEGNEQFF.

The chain employs TRBV2 and TRBJ1-3; no firm D call. V lost 6 bases and J 6 bases, leaving 6 bases between the germline ends. Germline V CDR1 and CDR2: SNHLY, FYNNEI. The CDR3 consists of 11 residues. The CDR3 spells CASREKNTIYF. As DNA, the CDR3 is TGTGCCAGCAGAGAGAAAAACACCATATATTTT. Full variable domain (outside the CDR3, taken from reference TRBV2 and TRBJ1-3): EPEVTQTPSHQVTQMGQEVILRCVPISNHLYFYWYRQILGQKVEFLVSFYNNEISEKSEIFDDQFSVERPDGSNFTLKIRSTKLEDSAMYFCASREKNTIYFGEGSWLTVV.

This rearrangement joins TRBV7-2 to TRBJ2-5, with D possibly TRBD1 on 5 matching bases. TRBJ2-7 matches the DNA end more closely, so the J call is doubtful. The CDR3 is 15 residues long. CDR1 and CDR2 from the germline V gene are SGHTA and FQGNSA. The CDR3 nucleotides read TGTGCCAGCAGTCCCGGACACGATTCCTCCTACGAGCAGTACTTC. Amino acids: CASSPGHDSSYEQYF.

This chain uses TRBV19 with TRBJ1-2, with 7 positions matching TRBD1. CDR3 size: 16 residues. Germline values: CDR1 LNHDA, CDR2 SQIVND (reference sequence). V lost 0 bases, J lost 2 bases, and 6 bases stayed unmatched. The CDR3 coding sequence is TGTGCCAGTAGTATAGAATTACAGGGGCTCAACTATGGCTACACCTTC. Its protein is CASSIELQGLNYGYTF.

The chain is built from TRBV6-5 and TRBJ2-2; no clear D. The CDR3 is made up of 11 amino acids. V was cut by 6 bases and J by 7 bases, with 6 bases left in between. Germline V gene sequence: CDR1 MNHEY, CDR2 SVGAGI. In DNA, the CDR3 is TGTGCCAGCAGGAGTTACGGGGAGCTGTTTTTT. Protein: CASRSYGELFF.

V usage is TRBV27 and J usage is TRBJ1-5, with D perhaps TRBD1 (6 bases). This CDR3 contains 13 residues. Trimming stripped 2 bases from V and 4 bases from J, with 6 bases between. Germline V gene sequence: CDR1 MNHEY, CDR2 SMNVEV (reference sequence). The CDR3 reads CASSLQGNQPQHF. DNA for the CDR3: TGTGCCAGCAGTTTACAGGGGAATCAGCCCCAGCATTTT.

The chain combines TRBV13 with TRBJ1-2; 9 bases agree with TRBD1. Germline V lookup: CDR1 PRHDT, CDR2 FYEKMQ (reference sequence). This CDR3 is built from 14 residues. V was clipped by 4 bases and J by 6 bases; unmatched bases: 6. The CDR3 sequence is CASSSGTGHNGYTF. In DNA form, the CDR3 reads TGTGCCAGCAGCTCCGGGACAGGGCACAATGGCTACACCTTC.

The rearrangement uses TRBV7-9 and TRBJ1-3, with a possible D match to TRBD1 (5 bases). Germline loops: CDR1 SEHNR, CDR2 FQNEAQ (reference sequence). Trimming removed 5 bases from V and 7 bases from J, with 21 bases in between. The CDR3 is 16 amino acids. CDR3 in DNA: TGTGCCAGCAGCCGGGGGTTAAGGGACTTGACGAACACCATATATTTT. It specifies CASSRGLRDLTNTIYF.

This chain links TRBV2 with TRBJ1-2, with 7 nucleotides matching TRBD1. CDR1 is SNHLY, CDR2 FYNNEI, per germline. The CDR3 sequence is 14 residues long. The ends lost 9 bases at V and 2 bases at J; junction bases unmatched: 9. As DNA, the CDR3 is TGTGCCAGGGAGCCTCCGGGACAGAACTATGGCTACACCTTC. This gives the protein CAREPPGQNYGYTF. Filled out from reference TRBV2 and TRBJ1-2, the complete variable domain reads EPEVTQTPSHQVTQMGQEVILRCVPISNHLYFYWYRQILGQKVEFLVSFYNNEISEKSEIFDDQFSVERPDGSNFTLKIRSTKLEDSAMYFCAREPPGQNYGYTFGSGTRLTVV.

Here the CDR3 DNA reads TGTGCCATCAGTGAGTCGTTTAGCCGGGACATTTGGGTTTATGGCAATCAGCCCCAGCATTTT. Its protein is CAISESFSRDIWVYGNQPQHF. The chain employs TRBV10-3 and TRBJ1-5; weak D call: TRBD1 (6 bases). This CDR3 has 21 residues. Germline V CDR1 and CDR2: ENHRY, SYGVKD. The germline V and J ends were trimmed by 0 bases and 2 bases, with 26 bases remaining between them.